The TCR beta chain described here comes from a study of cytomegalovirus exposure and HLA in healthy donors. The study's findings and limits: Associated with HLA alleles at 0.05 false discovery rate in a later analysis were around 15,000 TCR beta sequences. Later analysis showed TCR association rates varying by HLA locus, highest for DRB1 and lowest for HLA-C. Equally common other TCR beta chains were less clonally expanded than HLA-associated ones, a later analysis found.

This clone has a count of ten or more. Its antigen is undetermined. 13 Jbeta primers and 60 Vbeta primers were used for the PCR. Produced via immunoSEQ multiplex PCR; TCRdb's table is partial and in-frame only. Of 150,000 to 200,000 clones listed, 77% were seen once; the top ten hold approximately 1.4%. The germline CDR1 and CDR2 sequences are MNHEY and SVGAGI. The CDR3 is 12 amino acids. V lost 11 bases and J lost 8; bases outside the gene matches: 9. The clonotype comes from a man aged 18-30 years in good health and CMV-seronegative. Material for sequencing was PBMCs. The V call is TRBV6-5, the J call TRBJ1-2; 9 bases fit TRBD1. CDR3 amino acids: CAATGGAGGYTF. The CDR3 nucleotides read TGTGCCGCGACAGGGGGAGCCGGAGGCTACACCTTC.